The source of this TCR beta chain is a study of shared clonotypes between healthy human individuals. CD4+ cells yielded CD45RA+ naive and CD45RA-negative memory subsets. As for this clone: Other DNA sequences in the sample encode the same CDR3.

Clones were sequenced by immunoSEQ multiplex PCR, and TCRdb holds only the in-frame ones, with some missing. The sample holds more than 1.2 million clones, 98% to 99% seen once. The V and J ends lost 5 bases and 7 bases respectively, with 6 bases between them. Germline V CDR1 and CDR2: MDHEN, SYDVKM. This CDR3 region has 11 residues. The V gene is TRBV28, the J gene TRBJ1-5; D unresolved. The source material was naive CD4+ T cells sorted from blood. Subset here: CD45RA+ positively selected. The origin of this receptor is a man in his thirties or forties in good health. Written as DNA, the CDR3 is TGTGCCAGCAGTGTGGGGCAGCCCCAGCATTTT. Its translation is CASSVGQPQHF.